This TCR beta chain was obtained from a study of blood T cells in healthy people across ages. Study-level points and caveats: Older age coincided with a roughly linear decline in TCR beta diversity per million T cells.

This CDR3 region has 15 residues. With regard to this clonotype: The antigen is undetermined. A read error may account for a junction end that differs from germline.

A J-beta primer mix and a sample-barcoded 5' primer were used in a second PCR of roughly 6 to 11 cycles. Each cDNA molecule, via a template-switch adaptor with 12 random nucleotides, was tagged. Every sample produced at least 3 million CDR3-containing paired-end reads. TCRdb re-called the 5' RACE reads through MiXCR, storing one row per CDR3 protein. The sample consists of just over 1 million distinct CDR3 sequences, more than 40% of them appearing once. V usage is TRBV12-3 or TRBV12-4 and J usage is TRBJ1-4; 7 positions match TRBD1. This clonotype was obtained from a woman in her fifties or sixties in good health. Specimen: blood. CDR3 sequence: CAGSLPTGLDEKLFF. Here the CDR3 DNA reads TGTGCCGGCAGTTTACCGACAGGGCTGGATGAAAAACTGTTTTTT.